Below, 21 T cell receptor beta chains from the same sample are listed, as sequenced in a study of CD8+CD57+ T cells in acquired aplastic anemia. Investigators profiled TCR beta VDJ and CDR3 from genomic DNA template. From the reads, TCRdb called clonotypes with MiXCR, one entry per CDR3 protein. The sample holds about 220,000 distinct CDR3 sequences, 30% to 35% seen once. Sequences were obtained from sorted CD4+, CD8+, or CD8+CD57+ T cells (not recorded which) from PBMCs. These receptors all stem from a human donor in good health, serving as a control.

Remarks on this clonotype: This may stem from a read error, because a much larger clone lies one nucleotide away. It is likely a read error, because the conserved phenylalanine at the end of the CDR3 is missing. The DNA is omitted, as the CDR3 cannot be located on it reliably, and the CDR3 follows TCRdb's listing. The chain couples TRBV10-3 to TRBJ1-6. Including both end residues, the CDR3 is 14 amino acids long. Looked up from germline, CDR1 is ENHRY and CDR2 is SYGVKD. CDR3 sequence reads: CAISEPMKNSPPHL.

This chain uses TRBV7-8 with TRBJ1-1, with 10 bases aligning to TRBD1. The CDR3 consists of 16 residues. The V gene's germline CDR1 is SGHVS and CDR2 FQNEAQ. V lost 4 bases, J lost 0 bases, and 5 bases stayed unmatched. CDR3 protein: CASSWDRGSMNTEAFF. CDR3 DNA: TGTGCCAGCAGCTGGGACAGGGGATCCATGAACACTGAAGCTTTCTTT.

This clonotype has ten or more counts. V and J are TRBV20-1 and TRBJ2-1; D possibly corresponds to TRBD2 (6 bases). From germline, CDR1 is DFQATT and CDR2 SNEGSKA (reference sequence). The V gene lost 1 base and the J gene lost 0 bases, with 10 bases spanning the gap. The CDR3 contains 15 residues. CDR3 amino acids: CSARAMRGSYNEQFF. The CDR3 DNA sequence: TGCAGTGCTAGAGCAATGCGGGGCTCCTACAATGAGCAGTTCTTC.

V gene TRBV2 combines with J gene TRBJ1-4, with TRBD1 as a possible D gene (5 bases). Germline V gene sequence: CDR1 SNHLY, CDR2 FYNNEI. The V end was cut by 7 bases, the J end by 4 bases, with 13 bases between. The CDR3 consists of 14 residues. CDR3 bases: TGTGCCAGCAAGTTAGGAGGGGTTAATGAAAAACTGTTTTTT. Residues: CASKLGGVNEKLFF.

The rearrangement uses TRBV30 and TRBJ1-1; D call uncertain. This CDR3 has 12 residues. Germline loops: CDR1 GTSNPN, CDR2 SVGIG (reference sequence). V gave up 5 bases and J gave up 0 bases, with 7 bases separating them. The CDR3 nucleotides are TGTGCCTGGGGACGGATGAACACTGAAGCTTTCTTT. Encoded protein: CAWGRMNTEAFF.

This clonotype was observed many times. The V call is TRBV5-1, the J call TRBJ1-3; D gene unclear. From germline, CDR1 is SGHRS and CDR2 YFSETQ. The CDR3 contains 15 residues. V shed 2 bases and J shed 0 bases, with 9 bases lying between them. The CDR3 spells CASSLVGSSGNTIYF. In nucleotides, the CDR3 is TGCGCCAGCAGCTTAGTGGGCAGCTCTGGAAACACCATATATTTT.

In this sample, this clonotype turned up many times. This chain connects TRBV19 to TRBJ1-1; 7 nucleotides agree with TRBD1. The CDR3 runs 16 residues. The V segment lost 6 bases and the J segment 2 bases; nucleotides outside the gene matches: 12. Germline V gives CDR1 LNHDA, CDR2 SQIVND (reference sequence). This chain's CDR3 is CASSARTGPINTEAFF. The CDR3 DNA follows: TGTGCCAGTAGCGCCCGGACAGGTCCGATTAACACTGAAGCTTTCTTT.

This clonotype was seen only a few times. The chain employs TRBV27 and TRBJ1-6, with 9 bases fitting TRBD1. V gave up 4 bases and J gave up 2 bases; unmatched junction bases: 9. CDR3 length: 18 residues. CDR1 is MNHEY, CDR2 SMNVEV, per germline (reference sequence). CDR3 loop: CASSSYRGQGAYNSPLHF. The CDR3 bases are TGTGCCAGCAGTTCTTACAGGGGGCAGGGCGCCTATAATTCACCCCTCCACTTT.

The chain combines TRBV6-1 with TRBJ2-7; possible D gene TRBD1, 5 bases. The V gene's germline CDR1 is MNHNS and CDR2 SASEGT. The V and J ends lost 9 bases and 3 bases respectively, with 15 bases between them. The CDR3 is 13 residues long. CDR3 nucleotide sequence: TGTGCCAGTTCCAGGACACGCGACTACGAGCAGTACTTC. It codes for CASSRTRDYEQYF.

As regards this clonotype: Germline is not matched at one junction end, which may reflect a read error. V and J are TRBV2 and TRBJ1-2; the D gene is possibly TRBD1 (6 bases). CDR1 and CDR2 from the germline V gene are SNHLY and FYNNEI. The CDR3 has 14 amino acids. CDR3 sequence: CAISESLTGHGYTF. CDR3 sequence (DNA): TGTGCCATCAGTGAGTCGTTAACAGGGCACGGCTACACCTTC.

This clonotype has at least ten counts. The V gene is TRBV11-3, the J gene TRBJ1-3, with unresolved D. V was pared by 5 bases and J by 3 bases, with 8 bases between. CDR3 length: 13 residues. Per germline, CDR1 SGHNT and CDR2 YENEEA. The chain's CDR3 is CASSATDGNTIYF. CDR3 bases: TGTGCCAGCAGCGCAACAGATGGAAACACCATATATTTT.

This clonotype has a count of ten or more. The V and J genes are TRBV20-1 and TRBJ1-2; D is perhaps TRBD1 (6 bases). CDR1 DFQATT and CDR2 SNEGSKA come from the germline V gene (reference sequence). With 1 base removed from V and 4 bases from J, the gap between germline ends came to 16 bases. The CDR3 consists of 15 residues. Written as DNA, the CDR3 is TGCAGTGCTAGAGCCTCGTCGACAGGATCCTATGGCTACACCTTC. This gives the protein CSARASSTGSYGYTF.

In its sample, this clonotype was seen many times. The chain employs TRBV7-9 and TRBJ1-3; D remains unclear. The CDR3 has 13 residues. CDR1 is SEHNR and CDR2 is FQNEAQ in the germline V gene (reference sequence). V was clipped by 2 bases and J by 4 bases, with 6 bases between them. Here the CDR3 DNA reads TGTGCCAGCAGCTTACGACGAGGAAACACCATATATTTT. This codes for CASSLRRGNTIYF.

This clonotype was counted at least ten times. The rearrangement uses TRBV9 and TRBJ1-2, with D uncertain. Trimming took off 3 bases at V and 4 bases at J, with 7 bases between the two ends. Germline V gene lookup returns CDR1 SGDLS and CDR2 YYNGEE. The CDR3 loop spans 12 amino acids. CDR3 in DNA: TGTGCCAGCAGCGACGGGAGCTATGGCTACACCTTC. Translating it yields CASSDGSYGYTF.

This clonotype was observed a handful of times. V gene TRBV5-1 combines with J gene TRBJ2-1; possibly TRBD1 for D (6 bases). This CDR3 is 15 amino acids long. Germline loops: CDR1 SGHRS, CDR2 YFSETQ. Trimming removed 3 bases at V and 0 bases at J, with 10 bases between. The CDR3 coding sequence is TGCGCCAGCAGCTCTCAGGGGAACTCCTACAATGAGCAGTTCTTC. This codes for CASSSQGNSYNEQFF.

This clonotype was found many times. The chain has TRBV2 and TRBJ2-7; D is unresolved. Germline V CDR1 and CDR2: SNHLY, FYNNEI. Between the trimmed V and J ends, which lost 5 bases and 5 bases, there was a span of 10 bases. The CDR3 consists of 12 residues. The chain's CDR3 is CASSPLVHEQYF. CDR3 bases: TGTGCCAGCAGTCCACTTGTCCACGAGCAGTACTTC.

The rearrangement links TRBV10-3 to TRBJ2-5; D gene unclear. The CDR3 is 13 residues long. The V and J ends lost 0 bases and 5 bases respectively, with 7 bases between them. The germline gives CDR1 ENHRY, CDR2 SYGVKD. Here the CDR3 DNA reads TGTGCCATCAGTGAGTCACCCACCGAGACCCAGTACTTC. Translating gives CAISESPTETQYF.

The sample holds a few counts of this clonotype. Germline and junction disagree at one end, which may indicate a read error. The rearrangement uses TRBV5-1 and TRBJ2-1; D may be TRBD2 (6 bases). Germline CDR1 reads SGHRS; CDR2 reads YFSETQ. This CDR3 spans 12 amino acids. The CDR3 DNA sequence: TGCGCCAGCAGTTTTGGCGGGAATGGGCAGTTCTTC. Its protein product is CASSFGGNGQFF.

This clonotype was counted a few times. The rearrangement uses TRBV3-1 and TRBJ2-7; D is uncertain. Germline CDR1 reads LGHDT; CDR2 reads YNNKEL (reference sequence). This CDR3 is built from 13 residues. V lost 1 base and J lost 5, with 9 bases in between. CDR3 coding DNA: TGTGCCAGCAGCCAAGTATGGACGGACGAGCAGTACTTC. Protein sequence: CASSQVWTDEQYF.

The chain has TRBV11-1 and TRBJ1-2; TRBD1 agrees at 9 bases. J lost 7 bases, V lost 4 bases, and 22 bases had no gene match. Per germline, CDR1 SGHAT and CDR2 FQDESV (reference sequence). This CDR3 spans 19 amino acids. DNA for the CDR3: TGTGCCAGCAGCTCCTTAGGGGGGTTGGGACAGGGATATGTTCCTGGCTACACCTTC. Protein: CASSSLGGLGQGYVPGYTF.

The chain links TRBV27 to TRBJ2-3; D is unclear. The germline V and J ends were trimmed by 5 bases and 1 base, with 13 bases remaining between them. In germline, CDR1 is MNHEY, CDR2 SMNVEV (reference sequence). This CDR3 has 15 amino acids. This CDR3 is CASSPPVAGTDTQYF. The DNA of the CDR3 is TGTGCCAGCAGTCCACCCGTCGCAGGCACAGATACGCAGTATTTT.